This T cell receptor beta chain appears in the sequencing data of a study of vaccination effects on CD4 cells after COVID-19 (dated 2022 in TCRdb). For the study in its entirety: Post-vaccine samples across the study were collected a median of 72 days after the second dose, with a range of 14 to 241. In both COVID-19 convalescent patients and infection-naive vaccine recipients, the study compared SARS-CoV-2 spike-specific CD4+ TCR repertoires from before mRNA vaccination with those from after it. The full study included ten to eleven COVID-19 convalescent patients and several SARS-CoV-2-naive healthy vaccine recipients. Cultures from other donors in the study were sequenced using the Oncomine TCR Beta short-read assay on an Illumina iSeq 100.

In the ViraFEST assay, PBMC were stimulated with viral peptide pools, and antigen-specific CD4+ T cell clonotypes were then identified by expansion using TCR sequencing. After around 10 days of culture, CD4+ T cells were isolated with the EasySep CD4+ T cell isolation kit. Each participant received two doses of an mRNA SARS-CoV-2 vaccine, either BNT162b2 or mRNA-1273. The absence of prior SARS-CoV-2 infection in healthy vaccine recipients was confirmed by negative nucleocapsid antibodies before and after vaccination. A few million PBMC per well were cultured with 9 to 10 ug/ml peptides in IMDM containing 5% human AB serum, approximately 10 IU/ml IL-2 and gentamicin. On days 3 and 7, half of the culture medium was replaced with fresh IL-2-containing medium. Unless otherwise noted, each peptide stimulation condition was cultured in triplicate wells. PBMC were separated from whole blood using Ficoll-Paque Plus gradient centrifugation and were then either cryopreserved at -140C or used fresh. Overlapping peptide pools spanned the spike proteins of SARS-CoV-2 and the common cold coronaviruses HCoV-NL63, HCoV-OC43 and HCoV-229E. The QIAamp micro DNA kit was used to extract genomic DNA from the cultured CD4+ T cells.

This clone was observed a single time. Its specific antigen is unknown. Base quality data are lacking; no much larger clone is found one base away. Summary of the overall study and its limitations: Among healthy vaccine recipients, nearly all vaccine-induced clones were SARS-CoV-2 mono-reactive, and only 1 of 255 was cross-reactive with common cold coronaviruses. Only a small number of convalescent patients were included, and no early post-infection timepoints were available, which limited the study. Clones induced by infection and clones induced by vaccination both contracted markedly at late timepoints after vaccination, which fits with T cell responses waning over time.

Receptor libraries were prepared by the immunoSEQ multiplex PCR assay. DNA from the cultured, isolated CD4+ T cells was subjected to TCR beta CDR3 sequencing. As for the original processing: The analysis removed non-productive TCR sequences, trimmed reads to the CDR3 region, and retained only CDR3s that were 7 or more amino acids long. The MANAFEST web app was used to identify antigen-specific clonotypes by comparing expansion in peptide wells with expansion in reference cultures. To count as positive, a clone had to show expansion at FDR<0.05 compared with the reference and with all other wells, an odds ratio above 5, and a frequency above 0.1% in two replicate wells. Clonotypes significantly expanded in SARS-CoV-2 spike wells and in at least one common cold coronavirus spike condition were defined as cross-reactive. CDR3 similarity was assessed by Levenshtein distance with the stringdist R package, and unrooted trees were built with ape in R 3.6.1. The table was pulled from immuneACCESS by TCRdb, which kept in-frame rearrangements only. Such tables lose some clones; where checked, under half of the loss comes from unresolved V genes, and the rest has no known cause. The DNA was the basis for D and trimming; V, J and clone size are from that table. This sample lists about 14,000 clones; about two thirds were detected once. 9.9% of the sample comes from the top ten.

The material sequenced was CD4+ T cells from PBMCs cultured with SARS-CoV-2 spike peptides, taken after COVID-19 vaccination. The sample's cell subset or site label, in plain terms: SARS-CoV-2 spike overlapping peptide pool stimulation. The sequence was obtained from a human donor who received a COVID-19 vaccine.

The nucleotides read TGTGCCAGCACGTGGAGGGGGCCCATCGGGGAGCTGTTTTTT. It specifies CASTWRGPIGELFF. This sequence uses TRBV27 and TRBJ2-2; tentative D gene TRBD1, with 7 bases matching. CDR1 and CDR2 were assigned from the germline V gene (reference sequence) as MNHEY and SMNVEV. The germline ends are 16 bases apart after V is trimmed by 7 bases and J by 7 bases. The CDR3 runs 14 residues from the cysteine to the phenylalanine. This entry keeps only the CDR3 DNA: 42 bases, framed from base 1.